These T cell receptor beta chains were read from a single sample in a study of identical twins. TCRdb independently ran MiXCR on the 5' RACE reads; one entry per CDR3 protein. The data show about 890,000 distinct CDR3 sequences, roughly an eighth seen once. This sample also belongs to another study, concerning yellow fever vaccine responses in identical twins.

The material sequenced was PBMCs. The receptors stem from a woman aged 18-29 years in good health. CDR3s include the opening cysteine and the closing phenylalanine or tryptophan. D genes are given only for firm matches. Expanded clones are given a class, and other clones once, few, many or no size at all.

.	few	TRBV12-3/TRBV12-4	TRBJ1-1	CASSSIGGIEAFF	TGTGCCAGCAGCTCGATAGGTGGGATTGAAGCTTTCTTT
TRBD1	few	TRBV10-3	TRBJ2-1	CAISLGQGLHNEQFF	TGTGCCATCAGCTTAGGACAGGGGCTCCACAATGAGCAGTTCTTC
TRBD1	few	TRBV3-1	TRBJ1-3	CASSQGQGVAGNTIYF	TGTGCCAGCAGCCAGGGACAGGGGGTTGCTGGAAACACCATATATTTT
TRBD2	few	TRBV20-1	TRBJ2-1	CSARVRTSGSHNEQFF	TGCAGTGCTAGAGTTCGGACTAGCGGGAGTCACAATGAGCAGTTCTTC
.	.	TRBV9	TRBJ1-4	CASSVSTGLGEKLFF	TGTGCCAGCAGCGTAAGCACCGGTCTAGGTGAAAAACTGTTTTTT
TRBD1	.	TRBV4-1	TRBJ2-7	CASSPTGTGGTYEQYF	TGCGCCAGCAGCCCGACCGGGACAGGGGGAACCTACGAGCAGTACTTC
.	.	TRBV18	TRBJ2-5	CASSSRLNRDPRETQYF	TGTGCCAGCTCATCGCGGCTAAACAGGGATCCCCGAGAGACCCAGTACTTC
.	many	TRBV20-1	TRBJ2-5	CSARATDQETQYF	TGCAGTGCTAGAGCAACAGACCAAGAGACCCAGTACTTC
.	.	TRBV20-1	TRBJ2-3	CSAPWAPDTQYF	TGCAGTGCTCCTTGGGCCCCCGATACGCAGTATTTT
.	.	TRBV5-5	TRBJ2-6	CASSPLWGANVLTF	TGTGCCAGCAGCCCACTTTGGGGGGCCAACGTCCTGACTTTC
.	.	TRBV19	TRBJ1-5	CASSMEQGVSNQPQHF	TGTGCCAGTAGTATGGAACAGGGTGTGAGCAATCAGCCCCAGCATTTT
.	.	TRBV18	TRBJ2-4	CASSMDRNAKNIQYF	TGTGCCAGCTCAATGGACAGAAACGCCAAAAACATTCAGTACTTC
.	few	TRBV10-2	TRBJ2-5	CASSEPRKGQIQETQYF	TGCGCCAGCAGTGAGCCCCGGAAGGGGCAGATCCAAGAGACCCAGTACTTC